This T cell receptor beta chain was identified in a study of Ad26.COV2.S vaccination and SARS-CoV-2 variants. Study results and limitations: Substantial breadth was reported for post-vaccination spike-specific CD8+ and CD4+ T cells.

Assay used: immunoSEQ multiplex PCR; TCRdb lists only in-frame clones, some missing. The profile shows about 220,000 clones, around 87% of them singletons. Documented treatment: roughly 18 received Ad26.COV2.S at low or high dose, single or two shots; roughly five received placebo; per-sample allocation not given. Collection of the samples took place on day 63 after the first injection of vaccine or placebo. A Boston donor was an adult aged 18-55 years. Germline values: CDR1 SGDLS, CDR2 YYNGEE. This CDR3 has 15 amino acids. The junction had 3 bases not matched to a gene; V was cut back by 2 bases and J by 4 bases. With respect to this clone: The antigen is not known.

The V gene is TRBV9, the J gene TRBJ2-1, with 10 bases lining up with TRBD1. The receptor was derived from a person aged 18-65 years who received the Ad26.COV2.S COVID-19 vaccine or a placebo. This specimen consisted of peripheral blood, obtained in a trial of Ad26.COV2.S vaccine versus placebo. The CDR3 protein is CASSVRDRGYNEQFF. CDR3 DNA: TGTGCCAGCAGCGTCCGGGACAGGGGATACAATGAGCAGTTCTTC. Filled out from reference TRBV9 and TRBJ2-1, the complete variable domain reads DSGVTQTPKHLITATGQRVTLRCSPRSGDLSVYWYQQSLDQGLQFLIQYYNGEERAKGNILERFSAQQFPDLHSELNLSSLELGDSALYFCASSVRDRGYNEQFFGPGTRLTVL.